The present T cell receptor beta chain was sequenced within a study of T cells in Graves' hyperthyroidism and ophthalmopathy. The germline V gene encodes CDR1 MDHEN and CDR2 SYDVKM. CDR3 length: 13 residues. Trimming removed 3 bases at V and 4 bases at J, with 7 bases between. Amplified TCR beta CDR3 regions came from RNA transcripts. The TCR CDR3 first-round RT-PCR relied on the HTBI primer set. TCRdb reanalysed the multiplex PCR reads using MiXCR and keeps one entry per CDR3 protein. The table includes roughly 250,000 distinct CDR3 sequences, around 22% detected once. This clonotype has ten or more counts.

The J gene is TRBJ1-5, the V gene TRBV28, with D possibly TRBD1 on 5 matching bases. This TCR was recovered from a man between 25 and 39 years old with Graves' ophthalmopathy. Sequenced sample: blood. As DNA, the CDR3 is TGTGCCAGCAGTTTTGGGGGGAATCAGCCCCAGCATTTT. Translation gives CASSFGGNQPQHF.